Listed here are 24 T cell receptor beta chains from one sample, sequenced in a study of blood T cell repertoires in COVID-19. Profiled with immunoSEQ multiplex PCR; TCRdb holds only in-frame clones, not every one. The sample carries 90,000 to 130,000 clones, around nine tenths recorded once. The sequenced material came from peripheral blood. Receptors originate from a man aged 40-55 years with acute or convalescent COVID-19.

This clone was seen only a few times. V is TRBV29-1 and J is TRBJ1-2; maybe TRBD1 (5 bases). V was shortened by 7 bases and J by 3 bases, with 12 bases between the two germline ends. The length of the CDR3 is 12 residues. CDR1 is SQVTM, CDR2 ANQGSEA, per germline. CDR3 in amino acids: CSADPGDYGYTF. The CDR3 nucleotides are TGCAGCGCCGACCCGGGGGACTATGGCTACACCTTC.

This rearrangement joins TRBV2 to TRBJ2-3; 10 bases are shared with TRBD2. V lost 6 bases, J lost 2 bases, and 8 bases stayed unmatched. The length of the CDR3 is 16 residues. The germline CDR1 and CDR2 sequences are SNHLY and FYNNEI. The CDR3 bases are TGTGCCAGCAGCATAAGCGGGAGGGCCACCACAGATACGCAGTATTTT. Its protein is CASSISGRATTDTQYF.

V and J are TRBV6-5 and TRBJ1-2; D unclear. Germline CDR1 is MNHEY and CDR2 is SVGAGI. Trimming removed 0 bases from V and 8 bases from J, with 10 bases in between. The CDR3 is made up of 13 amino acids. The CDR3 nucleotides are TGTGCCAGCAGTTACTCGCGAGCGGCGGGCTACACCTTC. The encoded protein is CASSYSRAAGYTF.

The rearrangement joins TRBV6-1 to TRBJ2-7; 14 nucleotides align to TRBD2. The V and J ends lost 4 bases and 3 bases, in that order; junction bases with no gene match: 8. Germline CDR1 and CDR2: MNHNS and SASEGT. The CDR3 covers 17 residues. The CDR3 coding sequence is TGTGCCAGCAGTGGAGGGACTAGCGGGAGAGTAGGCTACGAGCAGTACTTC. The encoded protein is CASSGGTSGRVGYEQYF.

The chain is built from TRBV5-8 and TRBJ2-3; 12 nucleotides align to TRBD2. Germline CDR1 SGHTS, CDR2 YDEGEE. V shed 7 bases and J 5 bases; nucleotides not matched to a gene: 8. The CDR3 extends over 15 amino acids. The CDR3 spells CASAMGLAGLDTQYF. In DNA, the CDR3 is TGTGCCAGCGCAATGGGACTAGCGGGTTTAGATACGCAGTATTTT.

The rearrangement links TRBV13 to TRBJ1-1; 7 bases are shared with TRBD1. CDR1 is PRHDT and CDR2 is FYEKMQ in the germline V gene (reference sequence). V shed 6 bases and J 5 bases; nucleotides not matched to a gene: 12. This CDR3 comprises 15 residues. The CDR3: CASRRTRQGRTEAFF. CDR3 nucleotide sequence: TGTGCCAGCAGACGTACAAGACAGGGAAGGACTGAAGCTTTCTTT.

The chain carries TRBV11-3 and TRBJ2-1; 11 bases align to TRBD2. Germline CDR1 and CDR2: SGHNT and YENEEA. CDR3 length: 14 residues. V trimming: 4 bases; J trimming: 8 bases; junction bases outside the gene matches: 4. The CDR3 is CASSYRTSGYEQFF. The DNA of the CDR3 is TGTGCCAGCAGCTACCGGACTAGCGGGTATGAGCAGTTCTTC.

The chain couples TRBV29-1 to TRBJ1-1; D remains ambiguous. Germline V gene lookup returns CDR1 SQVTM and CDR2 ANQGSEA. V was cut by 6 bases and J by 2 bases, with 4 bases left in between. The CDR3 is 10 residues long. The CDR3 loop reads CSVLNTEAFF. The CDR3 nucleotides read TGCAGCGTCCTTAACACTGAAGCTTTCTTT. Looking up the rest from reference TRBV29-1 and TRBJ1-1 gives the full variable domain: SAVISQKPSRDICQRGTSLTIQCQVDSQVTMMFWYRQQPGQSLTLIATANQGSEATYESGFVIDKFPISRPNLTFSTLTVSNMSPEDSSIYLCSVLNTEAFFGQGTRLTVV.

The chain uses TRBV7-8 and TRBJ1-5; D might be TRBD1 (6 bases). Trimming took 1 base from V and 4 from J, leaving 14 bases between them. CDR3 length equals 16 residues. The germline gives CDR1 SGHVS, CDR2 FQNEAQ. CDR3: CASSLGTGLDNQPQHF. For the CDR3, the DNA is TGTGCCAGCAGCTTAGGCACAGGGCTCGATAATCAGCCCCAGCATTTT.

The rearrangement links TRBV9 to TRBJ2-1; 7 positions agree with TRBD2. This CDR3 is built from 14 residues. Germline V lookup: CDR1 SGDLS, CDR2 YYNGEE. With 3 bases clipped from V and 7 bases from J, the junction kept 7 bases outside the gene matches. CDR3 nucleotide sequence: TGTGCCAGCAGCGCTAGCGGATGGGGGAATGAGCAGTTCTTC. Translating gives CASSASGWGNEQFF.

The genes are TRBV3-1 (or the pseudogene TRBV3-2) and TRBJ2-1, with 7 nucleotides matching TRBD2. CDR1 LGHDT and CDR2 YNNKEL come from the germline V gene (reference sequence). Losses at the gene ends were 7 bases for V and 7 bases for J; bases not matched to a gene: 19. The CDR3 is made up of 17 amino acids. In DNA form, the CDR3 reads TGTGCCAGCACCCGCTCATTCGGGGGGAGGGCCGGGAATGAGCAGTTCTTC. Translating gives CASTRSFGGRAGNEQFF.

The gene calls are TRBV6-6 and TRBJ1-2; TRBD1 aligns across 11 bases. Trimming at V came to 9 bases and at J to 1 base, leaving 4 bases not matched to a gene. CDR3 length equals 14 residues. Germline-derived CDR1 and CDR2 are MNHNY and SVGAGI (reference sequence). The CDR3 reads CASSGTGGNYGYTF. DNA for the CDR3: TGTGCCAGTTCCGGGACAGGGGGTAACTATGGCTACACCTTC.

The sample holds one count of this clone. The chain uses TRBV24-1 and TRBJ1-2; TRBD1 matches at 9 bases. The CDR3 is made up of 16 amino acids. Germline CDR1 KGHDR, CDR2 SFDVKD. V lost 3 bases, J lost 2 bases, and 6 bases stayed unmatched. CDR3 loop: CATSDPGQGENYGYTF. CDR3 coding DNA: TGTGCCACCAGTGATCCGGGACAGGGAGAAAACTATGGCTACACCTTC.

The chain employs TRBV23-1 and TRBJ2-5; 7 bases map to TRBD2. TRBV23-1 is designated an ORF whose function remains uncertain. The CDR3 consists of 14 residues. The ends lost 2 bases at V and 4 bases at J; junction bases unmatched: 4. The chain's CDR3 is CASSQGGGRETQYF. CDR3 coding DNA: TGCGCCAGCAGTCAAGGGGGAGGGAGAGAGACCCAGTACTTC.

The chain links TRBV7-2 to TRBJ1-3; the match to TRBD1 covers 11 bases. The V segment lost 3 bases and the J segment 2 bases; nucleotides outside the gene matches: 6. This CDR3 is built from 17 residues. Germline values: CDR1 SGHTA, CDR2 FQGNSA. The DNA for the CDR3 is TGTGCCAGCAGCTTCGGACAGGGGGCGTTAACTGGAAACACCATATATTTT. Its translation is CASSFGQGALTGNTIYF.

The chain has TRBV27 and TRBJ2-1, with TRBD2 matching 10 bases. Germline V gene lookup returns CDR1 MNHEY and CDR2 SMNVEV (reference sequence). The CDR3 runs to 14 residues. V lost 7 bases and J lost 8; bases outside the gene matches: 8. In DNA, the CDR3 is TGTGCCAGCAAACCAGCGGGGGGGCCTGATGAGCAGTTCTTC. Its translation is CASKPAGGPDEQFF.

The gene calls are TRBV11-3 and TRBJ1-2, with 9 positions matching TRBD1. There are 16 residues in the CDR3. Per germline, CDR1 SGHNT and CDR2 YENEEA. The J segment lost 7 bases and the V segment lost 3 bases, leaving 12 bases of the junction unmatched. CDR3 sequence (DNA): TGTGCCAGCAGCTTTATCGGGACAGGGCCCTTTCGTGGCTACACCTTC. Encoded protein: CASSFIGTGPFRGYTF.

The chain is built from TRBV7-2 and TRBJ1-2; a possible D gene is TRBD1 (6 bases). Germline CDR1 is SGHTA and CDR2 is FQGNSA. V was pared by 0 bases and J by 6 bases, with 14 bases between. This CDR3 comprises 15 residues. This chain's CDR3 is CASSLARQGYNGYTF. In DNA, the CDR3 is TGTGCCAGCAGCTTAGCTCGTCAGGGGTATAATGGCTACACCTTC.

V gene TRBV13 combines with J gene TRBJ2-1, with 11 nucleotides matching TRBD2. This CDR3 region has 15 residues. After removal of 5 bases from V and 7 bases from J, the junction contained 7 bases not matched to a gene. The germline V gene encodes CDR1 PRHDT and CDR2 FYEKMQ (reference sequence). This CDR3 is CASSLGLAAKNEQFF. In DNA, the CDR3 is TGTGCCAGCAGCCTGGGACTAGCGGCCAAGAATGAGCAGTTCTTC.

This chain links TRBV7-3 with TRBJ2-6; D is undetermined. This CDR3 spans 17 amino acids. Trimming took 2 bases from V and 2 from J, leaving 13 bases between them. Germline V gene lookup returns CDR1 SGHTA and CDR2 FQGTGA. The CDR3 loop reads CASSLSHWAPGANVLTF. CDR3 nucleotides: TGTGCCAGCAGCTTATCCCATTGGGCGCCTGGGGCCAACGTCCTGACTTTC.

Only one count was recorded for this clone. The V gene is TRBV7-9, the J gene TRBJ1-3; 8 positions match TRBD1. Germline lookup yields CDR1 SEHNR and CDR2 FQNEAQ (reference sequence). This CDR3 spans 16 amino acids. With V trimmed by 3 bases and J by 3 bases, 7 bases remained unmatched. The CDR3 sequence is CASSLWTGTVGNTIYF. The CDR3 DNA reads TGTGCCAGCAGCTTGTGGACAGGGACAGTTGGAAACACCATATATTTT. The full variable domain, completed using reference TRBV7-9 and TRBJ1-3, is DTGVSQNPRHKITKRGQNVTFRCDPISEHNRLYWYRQTLGQGPEFLTYFQNEAQLEKSRLLSDRFSAERPKGSFSTLEIQRTEQGDSAMYLCASSLWTGTVGNTIYFGEGSWLTVV.

CDR3 residues: CASTAGGLSNEKLFF. The DNA of the CDR3 is TGTGCCAGCACCGCAGGGGGGCTGTCTAATGAAAAACTGTTTTTT. The chain couples TRBV19 to TRBJ1-4; TRBD1 aligns across 7 bases. This CDR3 spans 15 amino acids. Germline V CDR1 and CDR2: LNHDA, SQIVND (reference sequence). Germline trimming cut 9 bases from V and 3 bases from J; bases unmatched to any gene: 10.

CDR3 sequence: CASSPLWTEPVRPEAFF. For the CDR3, the DNA is TGTGCCAGCAGTCCCCTATGGACAGAACCAGTTCGCCCTGAAGCTTTCTTT. The chain carries TRBV6-6 and TRBJ1-1, with a tentative D call TRBD1 (6 bases). The V end was cut by 5 bases, the J end by 6 bases, with 25 bases between. Germline CDR1 and CDR2: MNHNY and SVGAGI (reference sequence). The CDR3 extends over 17 amino acids.

The chain couples TRBV18 to TRBJ1-1; TRBD1 aligns across 10 bases. The CDR3 runs to 15 residues. Germline V gives CDR1 KGHSH, CDR2 LQKENI. V shed 2 bases and J 3 bases; nucleotides not matched to a gene: 3. CDR3 in DNA: TGTGCCAGCTCACCATGGGGGACAGGGGACACTGAAGCTTTCTTT. It specifies CASSPWGTGDTEAFF.